These 18 T cell receptor beta chains were sequenced from one sample in a study of Tregs in tolerant kidney transplant recipients. Clones were sequenced by immunoSEQ multiplex PCR, and TCRdb holds only the in-frame ones, with some missing. The sample lists 20,000 to 25,000 clones; roughly 80% were seen once. The nonmyeloablative bone marrow transplants came from related graft donors, with transient mixed chimerism. Specimen: CD8+ T cells from blood (PBMCs), collected 6 months after the transplant. These TCRs come from a human patient who received a combined kidney and bone marrow transplant. Some T cells could come from the graft donor.

This chain connects TRBV13 to TRBJ2-7; D is ambiguous. The CDR3 consists of 14 residues. CDR1 and CDR2 from the germline V gene are PRHDT and FYEKMQ (reference sequence). V was pared by 2 bases and J by 5 bases, with 13 bases between. CDR3 protein: CASSLNPRSHEQYF. The DNA for the CDR3 is TGTGCCAGCAGCTTAAACCCTAGAAGCCACGAGCAGTACTTC.

The chain links TRBV19 to TRBJ2-5; 9 bases align to TRBD1. The end of the DNA fits TRBJ2-7 better, so the J call may be wrong. The germline V gene encodes CDR1 LNHDA and CDR2 SQIVND (reference sequence). There are 14 residues in the CDR3. The CDR3 here is CASTAGTGSYEQYF. The CDR3 DNA is TGTGCCAGTACCGCCGGGACAGGGTCCTACGAGCAGTACTTC.

The chain couples TRBV9 to TRBJ2-3, with D possibly TRBD1 on 5 matching bases. Germline CDR1 SGDLS, CDR2 YYNGEE. V was clipped by 0 bases and J by 6 bases, with 5 bases between them. The CDR3 spans 12 residues. Here the CDR3 DNA reads TGTGCCAGCAGCGTAGAGGGGGATACGCAGTATTTT. It codes for CASSVEGDTQYF.

This sequence joins TRBV28 and TRBJ1-4, with a tentative D call TRBD1 (5 bases). V was shortened by 5 bases and J by 0 bases, with 10 bases between the two germline ends. Germline values: CDR1 MDHEN, CDR2 SYDVKM. CDR3 length: 15 residues. This CDR3 reads CASSSRVPTNEKLFF. The CDR3 DNA reads TGTGCCAGCAGTAGCAGGGTCCCAACTAATGAAAAACTGTTTTTT.

A single count supports this clone. The V and J genes are TRBV7-9 and TRBJ2-1, with unresolved D. CDR3 length: 11 amino acids. The germline CDR1 and CDR2 sequences are SEHNR and FQNEAQ (reference sequence). Trimming cost V 3 bases and J 9 bases, with 6 bases left between them. CDR3 amino acids: CASSFVGEQFF. The CDR3 DNA is TGTGCCAGCAGCTTTGTCGGTGAGCAGTTCTTC.

This clone was recorded a few times. The J gene is TRBJ2-3, the V gene TRBV4-2; 14 bases agree with TRBD2. CDR1 LGHNA and CDR2 YNFKEQ come from the germline V gene. The CDR3 runs 17 residues. V shed 0 bases and J 5 bases; nucleotides not matched to a gene: 4. CDR3 sequence reads: CASSQDGGTSGGDTQYF. The CDR3 DNA reads TGTGCCAGCAGCCAAGATGGGGGGACTAGCGGGGGAGATACGCAGTATTTT.

The chain employs TRBV11-3 and TRBJ2-3, with 8 bases matching TRBD1. Trimming removed 3 bases from V and 3 bases from J; junction bases left unmatched: 8. This CDR3 comprises 16 residues. Germline CDR1 SGHNT, CDR2 YENEEA. The CDR3 spells CASSFGQGSGTDTQYF. As DNA, the CDR3 is TGTGCCAGCAGCTTCGGACAGGGAAGTGGAACAGATACGCAGTATTTT. Filled out from reference TRBV11-3 and TRBJ2-3, the complete variable domain reads EAGVVQSPRYKIIEKKQPVAFWCNPISGHNTLYWYLQNLGQGPELLIRYENEEAVDDSQLPKDRFSAERLKGVDSTLKIQPAELGDSAVYLCASSFGQGSGTDTQYFGPGTRLTVL.

Only a few counts were recorded for this clone. This chain connects TRBV9 to TRBJ1-2; D uncertain. The CDR3 has 12 amino acids. Germline V gene data show CDR1 as SGDLS and CDR2 as YYNGEE. Trimming shortened V by 4 bases and J by 6 bases, and 10 bases separated the two germline ends. CDR3 loop: CASSLDPDGYTF. The CDR3 DNA sequence: TGTGCCAGCAGCTTAGACCCGGATGGCTACACCTTC.

As concerns this clone: Mismatch with germline at one junction end may stem from a read error. V gene TRBV28 combines with J gene TRBJ2-2, with a tentative D call TRBD1 (5 bases). The germline CDR1 and CDR2 sequences are MDHEN and SYDVKM. The CDR3 has 15 residues. CDR3 nucleotides: TGTGCCAGCAGCGACCTGGGGCCGAAAACCGGGGAGCTGTTTTTT. This encodes CASSDLGPKTGELFF.

The V call is TRBV5-4, the J call TRBJ1-1; 8 bases are a match to TRBD1. Germline trimming cut 4 bases from V and 7 bases from J; bases unmatched to any gene: 9. The germline V gene encodes CDR1 SGHNT and CDR2 YYREEE (reference sequence). The CDR3 totals 14 residues. This chain's CDR3 is CASSDNQGQGEAFF. CDR3 DNA: TGTGCCAGCAGCGATAACCAAGGACAGGGTGAAGCTTTCTTT. The whole variable domain, remainder taken from reference TRBV5-4 and TRBJ1-1, is ETGVTQSPTHLIKTRGQQVTLRCSSQSGHNTVSWYQQALGQGPQFIFQYYREEENGRGNFPPRFSGLQFPNYSSELNVNALELDDSALYLCASSDNQGQGEAFFGQGTRLTVV.

The chain combines TRBV19 with TRBJ2-2; D remains unclear. This CDR3 is 15 amino acids long. From germline, CDR1 is LNHDA and CDR2 SQIVND (reference sequence). Between the trimmed V and J ends, which lost 5 bases and 4 bases, there was a span of 14 bases. CDR3 nucleotide sequence: TGTGCCAGTAGTCGTCGTCAGTATACCACCGGGGAGCTGTTTTTT. This sequence encodes CASSRRQYTTGELFF.

The rearrangement links TRBV14 to TRBJ1-2, with 7 bases fitting TRBD1. Germline V gene lookup returns CDR1 SGHDN and CDR2 FVKESK. J was trimmed by 7 bases and V by 5 bases; bases with no gene match: 7. This CDR3 comprises 13 residues. Here the CDR3 DNA reads TGTGCCAGCAGCTATCTGGGACAGTCTGGCTACACCTTC. It codes for CASSYLGQSGYTF.

The chain carries TRBV7-9 and TRBJ2-1; D is possibly TRBD2 (7 bases). Germline lookup yields CDR1 SEHNR and CDR2 FQNEAQ (reference sequence). Trimming left V 1 base short and J 9 bases short, with 10 bases between. The CDR3 is 13 amino acids. CDR3 region: CASSLVGGGEQFF. The DNA for the CDR3 is TGTGCCAGCAGCTTAGTAGGGGGGGGTGAGCAGTTCTTC.

The genes are TRBV10-3 and TRBJ2-7, with a weak D call TRBD1 (6 bases). The ends were cut back, 6 bases at V and 5 bases at J, with 23 bases in the middle. The germline CDR1 and CDR2 sequences are ENHRY and SYGVKD. CDR3 length: 16 amino acids. CDR3 sequence (DNA): TGTGCCATCAGCGATTTTCCCGGGACATCAACCAACGAGCAGTACTTC. It codes for CAISDFPGTSTNEQYF.

By sample share, this clone is medium-sized. The rearrangement links TRBV6-8 to TRBJ1-5, with 9 bases aligning to TRBD1. CDR1 is MNHGY and CDR2 is SAAAGT in the germline V gene. V lost 0 bases to trimming and J lost 7 bases; unmatched junction nucleotides: 7. CDR3 length: 16 residues. CDR3 region: CASSYSNLDRGQPQHF. The CDR3 nucleotides read TGTGCCAGCAGTTACTCGAATTTGGACAGGGGCCAGCCCCAGCATTTT.

This clone has just a few counts. The CDR3 sequence is CASSSTENYEQYF. DNA for the CDR3: TGCGCCAGCAGCTCAACAGAAAACTACGAGCAGTACTTC. The chain uses TRBV5-1 and TRBJ2-7; no clear D. In germline, CDR1 is SGHRS, CDR2 YFSETQ. Between the trimmed V and J ends, which lost 3 bases and 3 bases, there was a span of 10 bases. The CDR3 contains 13 residues.

This chain joins TRBV9 and TRBJ2-2; 8 bases agree with TRBD2. With V trimmed by 6 bases and J by 4 bases, 2 bases remained unmatched. The length of the CDR3 is 13 residues. CDR1 is SGDLS and CDR2 is YYNGEE in the germline V gene. Written as DNA, the CDR3 is TGTGCCAGCAACCTAGCGGGCACCGGGGAGCTGTTTTTT. Its translation is CASNLAGTGELFF.

The J gene is TRBJ1-2, the V gene TRBV10-3, with D maybe TRBD1 (6 bases). The CDR3 sequence is 14 residues long. Per germline, CDR1 ENHRY and CDR2 SYGVKD. Trimming took 10 bases from V and 3 from J, leaving 18 bases between them. CDR3 sequence reads: CATLGGGVDYGYTF. CDR3 sequence (DNA): TGTGCCACCCTAGGGGGGGGAGTTGACTATGGCTACACCTTC.